The sequence of this TCR beta chain was determined in a study of neurological immune-mediated disorders. Findings of the study overall: It was HTLV-1-associated myelopathy that showed the most TCR clonal expansion, while multiple sclerosis showed the least, falling below healthy controls.

For this clonotype: Its antigen is still unknown.

Time point meaning: longitudinal time-point 2. PBMCs numbering 2 million and stored at -80 C yielded the unsorted libraries. TCRdb re-analysed the 5' RACE reads in MiXCR, keeping a single row per CDR3 protein. Of roughly 49,000 distinct CDR3 sequences listed, over 10% are singletons. Germline V gene sequence: CDR1 WNHNN, CDR2 SYGVQD (reference sequence). Losses at the gene ends were 5 bases for V and 4 bases for J; bases not matched to a gene: 12. The CDR3 runs 17 residues. Sequenced: PBMCs. This clonotype was obtained from a male donor with HTLV-1-associated myelopathy (HAM/TSP). The J gene is TRBJ2-2, the V gene TRBV10-1, with 8 positions matching TRBD1. CDR3 protein: CASSPNPGTGLTGELFF. The DNA for the CDR3 is TGCGCCAGCAGTCCCAACCCCGGGACAGGTCTCACCGGGGAGCTGTTTTTT.